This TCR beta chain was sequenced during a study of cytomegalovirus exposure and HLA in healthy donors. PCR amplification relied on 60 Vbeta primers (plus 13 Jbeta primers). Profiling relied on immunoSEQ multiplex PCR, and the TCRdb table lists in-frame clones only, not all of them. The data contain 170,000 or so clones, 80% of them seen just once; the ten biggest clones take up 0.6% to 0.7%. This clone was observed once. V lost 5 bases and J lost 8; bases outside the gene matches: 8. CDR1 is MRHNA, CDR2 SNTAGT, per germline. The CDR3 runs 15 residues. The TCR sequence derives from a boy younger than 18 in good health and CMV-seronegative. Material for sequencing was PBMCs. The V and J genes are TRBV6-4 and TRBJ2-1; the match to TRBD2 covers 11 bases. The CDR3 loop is CASSPTGTSGHEQFF. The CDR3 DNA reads TGTGCCAGCAGTCCTACCGGGACTAGCGGCCATGAGCAGTTCTTC.